This T cell receptor (beta chain) was retrieved from a study of blood T cell repertoires in COVID-19. CDR1 and CDR2 (germline): SGHNT, YYREEE (reference sequence). The CDR3 consists of 16 residues. V shed 5 bases and J 6 bases; nucleotides not matched to a gene: 8. The assay was immunoSEQ multiplex PCR, and TCRdb's table has in-frame clones only and misses some. The sample records 100,000 to 150,000 clones, nearly 90% being singletons. Material for sequencing was peripheral blood. The clonotype originates from a woman in her sixties with COVID-19, enrolled during active disease. This sequence joins TRBV5-4 and TRBJ1-6; 10 nucleotides match TRBD1. As DNA, the CDR3 is TGTGCCAGCAGTTCGGGACAGGGGATCGGTAATTCACCCCTCCACTTT. It yields the protein CASSSGQGIGNSPLHF.